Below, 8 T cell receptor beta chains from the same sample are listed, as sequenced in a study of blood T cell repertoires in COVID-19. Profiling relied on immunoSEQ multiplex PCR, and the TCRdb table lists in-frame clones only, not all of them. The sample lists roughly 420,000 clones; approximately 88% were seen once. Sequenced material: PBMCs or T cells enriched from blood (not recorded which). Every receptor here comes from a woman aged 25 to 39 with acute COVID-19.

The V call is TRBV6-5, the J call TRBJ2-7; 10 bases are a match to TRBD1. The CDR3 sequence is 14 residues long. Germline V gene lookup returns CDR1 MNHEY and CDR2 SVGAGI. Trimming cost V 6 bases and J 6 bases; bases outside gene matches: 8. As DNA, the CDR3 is TGTGCCAGCAGACCCGGGACAGGGGAGCTCGAGCAGTACTTC. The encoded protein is CASRPGTGELEQYF.

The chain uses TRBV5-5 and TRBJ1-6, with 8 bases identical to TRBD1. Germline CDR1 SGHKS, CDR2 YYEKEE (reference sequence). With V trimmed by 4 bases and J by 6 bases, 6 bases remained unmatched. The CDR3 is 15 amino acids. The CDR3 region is CASSRQGSSNSPLHF. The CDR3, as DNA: TGTGCCAGCAGCCGACAGGGGTCGAGTAATTCACCCCTCCACTTT.

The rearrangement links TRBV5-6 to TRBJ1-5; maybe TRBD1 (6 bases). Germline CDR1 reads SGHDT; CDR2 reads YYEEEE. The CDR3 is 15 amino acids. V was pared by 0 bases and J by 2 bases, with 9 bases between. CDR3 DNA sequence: TGTGCCAGCAGCTTGGTGCGGACAGGCAATCAGCCCCAGCATTTT. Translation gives CASSLVRTGNQPQHF.

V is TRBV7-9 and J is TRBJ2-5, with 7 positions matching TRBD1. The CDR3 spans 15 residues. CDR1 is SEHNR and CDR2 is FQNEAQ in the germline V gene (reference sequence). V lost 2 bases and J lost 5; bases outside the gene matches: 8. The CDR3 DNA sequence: TGTGCCAGCAGCTTAATCACAGGGGTCTGGGAGACCCAGTACTTC. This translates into CASSLITGVWETQYF.

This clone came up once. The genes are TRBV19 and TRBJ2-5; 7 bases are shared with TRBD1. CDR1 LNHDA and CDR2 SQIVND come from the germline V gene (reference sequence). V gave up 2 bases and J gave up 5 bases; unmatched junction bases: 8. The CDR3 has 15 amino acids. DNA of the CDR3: TGTGCCAGTAGTATAAGACAGGGTATATGGGAGACCCAGTACTTC. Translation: CASSIRQGIWETQYF.

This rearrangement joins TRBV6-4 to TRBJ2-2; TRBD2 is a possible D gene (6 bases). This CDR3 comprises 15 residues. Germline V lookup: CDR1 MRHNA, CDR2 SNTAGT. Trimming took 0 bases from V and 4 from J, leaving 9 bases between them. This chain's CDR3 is CASSDSSGSTGELFF. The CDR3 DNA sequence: TGTGCCAGCAGTGACTCTTCCGGGAGCACCGGGGAGCTGTTTTTT.

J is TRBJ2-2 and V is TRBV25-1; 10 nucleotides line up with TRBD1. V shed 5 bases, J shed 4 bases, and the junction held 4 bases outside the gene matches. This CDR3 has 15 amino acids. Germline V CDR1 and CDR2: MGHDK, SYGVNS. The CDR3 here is CASSRDRGSTGELFF. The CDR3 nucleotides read TGTGCCAGCAGTCGGGACAGGGGCAGCACCGGGGAGCTGTTTTTT.

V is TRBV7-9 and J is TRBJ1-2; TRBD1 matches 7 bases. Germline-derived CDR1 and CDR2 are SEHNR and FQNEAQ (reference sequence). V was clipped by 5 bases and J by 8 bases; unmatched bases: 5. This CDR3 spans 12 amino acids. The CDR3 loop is CASSPDRYGYTF. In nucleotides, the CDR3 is TGTGCCAGCAGCCCGGACAGGTACGGCTACACCTTC. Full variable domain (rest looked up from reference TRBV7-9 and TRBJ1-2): DTGVSQNPRHKITKRGQNVTFRCDPISEHNRLYWYRQTLGQGPEFLTYFQNEAQLEKSRLLSDRFSAERPKGSFSTLEIQRTEQGDSAMYLCASSPDRYGYTFGSGTRLTVV.